This T cell receptor beta chain was captured by sequencing in a study of tumor-infiltrating T cells and Merkel cell polyomavirus. Immunohistochemistry showed robust Merkel cell polyomavirus Large T antigen staining in every patient's tumor. KLL-tetramer+ populations exceeded 0.04% of CD8+ T cells in blood and/or cultured TIL. A KLL tetramer, anti-CD8 and 7-AAD stained at least 2 million cells. CDR3 length: 14 residues. V shed 4 bases and J shed 0 bases, with 5 bases lying between them. Germline V gene sequence: CDR1 SGHRS, CDR2 YFSETQ. Clones were sequenced by immunoSEQ multiplex PCR, and TCRdb holds only the in-frame ones, with some missing. The data show roughly 130 clones, with around 78% seen just once and around 64% held by the top ten.

This clonotype was sampled from a woman aged 65 to 85 with Merkel cell carcinoma. The material sequenced was Merkel cell polyomavirus peptide tetramer+ CD8+ T cells sorted from the tumor. The V call is TRBV5-1, the J call TRBJ2-6; no reliable D call. The CDR3 DNA sequence: TGCGCCAGCAGCGGAGACTCTGGGGCCAACGTCCTGACTTTC. It is translated as CASSGDSGANVLTF.